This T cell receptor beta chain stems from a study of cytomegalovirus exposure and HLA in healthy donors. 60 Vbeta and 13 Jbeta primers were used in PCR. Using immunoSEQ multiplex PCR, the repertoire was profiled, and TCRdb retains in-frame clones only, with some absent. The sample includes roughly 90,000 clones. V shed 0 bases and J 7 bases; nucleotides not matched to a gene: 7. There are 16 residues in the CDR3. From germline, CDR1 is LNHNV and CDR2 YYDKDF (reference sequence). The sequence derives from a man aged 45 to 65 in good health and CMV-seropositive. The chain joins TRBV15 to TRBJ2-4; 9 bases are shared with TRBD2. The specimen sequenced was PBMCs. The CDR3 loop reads CATSRDAGGWGNIQYF. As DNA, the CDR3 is TGTGCCACCAGCAGAGATGCGGGGGGGTGGGGCAACATTCAGTACTTC.